These T cell receptor beta chains were read from a single sample in a study of glioma-infiltrating T cells. TCRdb analysed the multiplex PCR reads with MiXCR anew, one entry per CDR3 protein. The sample carries 300,000 to 450,000 distinct CDR3 sequences, about two fifths recorded once. Source material: glioma tissue, nonneoplastic brain tissue, or PBMCs (not recorded which). The origin of the receptors is a human donor with low-grade glioma or glioblastoma, undergoing nonglioma brain surgery, or in good health (not recorded which). Both conserved end residues are part of each CDR3. The D gene is left open where the match is weak. Size tells how often a clone was seen (once, few, many) or the class of an expanded clone, and some rows leave it out.

TRBD1 | TRBJ2-7 | NA | TRBV7-2 | CASSLWTGDTYEQYF | TGTGCCAGCAGCCTTTGGACAGGGGACACCTACGAGCAGTACTTC
NA | TRBJ2-6 | NA | TRBV20-1 | CSFILSGSGANVLTF | TGCAGTTTTATTCTATCCGGCTCTGGGGCCAACGTCCTGACTTTC
NA | TRBJ2-5 | many | TRBV6-5 | CASSYSTFGDQETQYF | TGTGCCAGCAGTTACTCGACGTTCGGGGACCAAGAGACCCAGTACTTC
TRBD1 | TRBJ1-1 | once | TRBV7-6 | CASSLGQGQGPRLNTEAFF | TGTGCCAGCAGCTTAGGCCAGGGACAGGGGCCGAGATTGAACACTGAAGCTTTCTTT
NA | TRBJ2-3 | many | TRBV6-1 | CASSEVKDLTQYF | TGTGCCAGCAGTGAAGTTAAGGACCTTACGCAGTATTTT
NA | TRBJ2-5 | NA | TRBV15 | CATSRGTGRQETQYF | TGTGCCACCAGCAGAGGGACGGGACGCCAAGAGACCCAGTACTTC
TRBD2 | TRBJ2-4 | few | TRBV28 | CASSRWGGSNIQYF | TGTGCCAGCAGTCGATGGGGCGGGAGTAACATTCAGTACTTC
NA | TRBJ1-6 | many | TRBV27 | CASSHGRTSSYNSPLHF | TGTGCCAGCAGCCACGGACGGACGAGCTCCTATAATTCACCCCTCCACTTT
TRBD1 | TRBJ1-2 | few | TRBV28 | CASSSPGQAGGNYGYTF | TGTGCCAGCAGTTCCCCTGGACAGGCAGGTGGGAACTATGGCTACACCTTC
TRBD2 | TRBJ2-1 | NA | TRBV19 | CASSIRLALIGNEQFF | TGTGCCAGTAGTATAAGACTAGCTCTTATCGGCAATGAGCAGTTCTTC